The 5 T cell receptor beta chains reported below all come from one sample, sequenced in a study of OX40 agonist ivuxolimab in advanced cancers. Using immunoSEQ multiplex PCR, the repertoire was profiled, and TCRdb retains in-frame clones only, with some absent. The sample records 8,000 to 10,000 clones, 80% to 90% being singletons. Sequences were derived from CD4+ or CD8+ T cells sorted from blood, sampled in a trial of the OX40 agonist ivuxolimab. Receptor source: an adult with an advanced solid tumor such as melanoma, head and neck, liver or kidney cancer.

Only a few counts were recorded for this clone. The sample holds other DNA sequences that translate to the same CDR3. The chain employs TRBV28 and TRBJ2-7, with 7 nucleotides matching TRBD1. This CDR3 is built from 13 residues. The germline gives CDR1 MDHEN, CDR2 SYDVKM. J lost 4 bases, V lost 9 bases, and 9 bases had no gene match. The CDR3 reads CASRTTGPYEQYF. CDR3 sequence (DNA): TGTGCCAGTAGAACGACAGGGCCATACGAGCAGTACTTC.

The V gene is TRBV25-1, the J gene TRBJ2-2; TRBD2 matches 9 bases. This CDR3 region has 15 residues. J gave up 4 bases and V 2 bases, and 2 bases lay outside the gene matches. Looked up from germline, CDR1 is MGHDK and CDR2 is SYGVNS. CDR3 amino acids: CASSEAGGGTGELFF. CDR3 bases: TGTGCCAGCAGTGAAGCGGGAGGGGGCACCGGGGAGCTGTTTTTT.

The chain couples TRBV10-3 to TRBJ1-3, with D uncertain. From germline, CDR1 is ENHRY and CDR2 SYGVKD. The CDR3 is made up of 15 amino acids. Trimming removed 3 bases from V and 0 bases from J, with 9 bases in between. The CDR3 nucleotides are TGTGCCATCAGTGAAACGCGTAACTCTGGAAACACCATATATTTT. It codes for CAISETRNSGNTIYF.

The gene calls are TRBV7-3 and TRBJ2-5; D possibly uses TRBD1 or TRBD2 (5 bases each). Trimming took 0 bases from V and 3 from J, leaving 8 bases between them. From germline, CDR1 is SGHTA and CDR2 FQGTGA. The CDR3 extends over 14 amino acids. CDR3 loop: CASSLTLGEETQYF. The CDR3 nucleotides are TGTGCCAGCAGCTTAACGTTGGGGGAAGAGACCCAGTACTTC. Variable domain in full (rest from reference TRBV7-3 and TRBJ2-5): GAGVSQTPSNKVTEKGKYVELRCDPISGHTALYWYRQSLGQGPEFLIYFQGTGAADDSGLPNDRFFAVRPEGSVSTLKIQRTERGDSAVYLCASSLTLGEETQYFGPGTRLLVL.

This clone was seen more than once but under ten times. V gene TRBV6-5 combines with J gene TRBJ2-7, with 9 bases aligning to TRBD1. Germline values: CDR1 MNHEY, CDR2 SVGAGI. The CDR3 runs to 12 residues. With 8 bases clipped from V and 4 bases from J, the junction kept 3 bases outside the gene matches. The CDR3 sequence is CASGTGIYEQYF. The CDR3 bases are TGTGCCAGCGGGACAGGGATTTACGAGCAGTACTTC.